A single sample gave rise to the 8 T cell receptor beta chains below, sequenced in a study of tumor-infiltrating lymphocytes in primary liver carcinoma. Unsorted bulk tissue of roughly 18-31 mg yielded co-extracted RNA and DNA. Synthesis of TCR beta cDNA was carried out from 450 to 500 ng total RNA with a constant-region primer. Three rounds of nested multiplex PCR with slightly modified ARM-PCR produced TCR beta libraries. The first two PCR rounds, roughly 10 cycles each, used TRBV1-TRBV30 forward primers and a C-beta reverse primer. One entry per CDR3 protein, called by TCRdb with MiXCR from the multiplex PCR reads. The table includes about 130,000 distinct CDR3 sequences, around 64% detected once. The material sequenced was liver tumor tissue from sampling region 3. Subset in this sample: tumor region T3, left-lateral pole. These receptors were taken from a woman aged 55-70 years with primary liver carcinoma and hepatitis B virus infection.

The chain has TRBV21-1 and TRBJ2-5; the table gives TRBD1 as D, unverified against the DNA. TRBV21-1 is flagged as a pseudogene. The CDR3 loop spans 18 amino acids. The CDR3 DNA sequence: TGTGCCAGCAGCCCCCCACAGGGGAAGCGGCGACGGCAAGAGACCCAGTACTTC. It is translated as CASSPPQGKRRRQETQYF.

This clonotype was detected a few times. This may come from a read error, since a much larger clone is one base off. This sequence joins TRBV29-1 and TRBJ2-3; tentative D call: TRBD1 (7 bases). The germline V gene encodes CDR1 SQVTM and CDR2 ANQGSEA. This CDR3 contains 17 residues. Trimming stripped 2 bases from V and 0 bases from J, with 18 bases between. In DNA form, the CDR3 reads TGCAGCGTTGAAACCCTTCGACAGGGAGGTAGCACAGATACGCAGTATTTT. Amino acid sequence: CSVETLRQGGSTDTQYF.

This clonotype was detected ten times or more. This rearrangement joins TRBV28 to TRBJ1-1; D not certain. This CDR3 contains 13 residues. V lost 6 bases and J lost 1, with 9 bases in between. Germline V gene lookup returns CDR1 MDHEN and CDR2 SYDVKM. CDR3 bases: TGTGCCAGCAGAAAATTCCCGAACACTGAAGCTTTCTTT. Residues: CASRKFPNTEAFF.

In regard to this clonotype: The CDR3 ends on some other residue instead of the conserved phenylalanine or tryptophan, so this is likely a read error. This sequence joins TRBV10-1 and TRBJ1-1; 8 nucleotides line up with TRBD1. Germline values: CDR1 WNHNN, CDR2 SYGVQD (reference sequence). The CDR3 length is 15 residues. The CDR3 DNA reads TGCGCCGGCAGTGAGTCGAGAACAGGGGGGGATGAAGCTTTCATT. Translating it yields CAGSESRTGGDEAFI.

The chain carries TRBV11-3 and TRBJ2-2; D is unclear. The length of the CDR3 is 15 residues. The germline V and J ends were trimmed by 9 bases and 4 bases, with 18 bases remaining between them. The V gene's germline CDR1 is SGHNT and CDR2 YENEEA. The CDR3 DNA sequence: TGTGCCAGTAGCCCCACGATGGGAAGCACCGGGGAGCTGTTTTTT. Amino acid sequence: CASSPTMGSTGELFF.

The CDR3 sequence is CGAQGAALELFF. The CDR3 DNA follows: TGCGGCGCGCAGGGGGCTGCTCTGGAGCTGTTTTTT. The chain recombines TRBV29-1 with TRBJ2-2, with 8 bases that match TRBD1. Germline loops: CDR1 SQVTM, CDR2 ANQGSEA. The CDR3 has 12 amino acids.

This chain links TRBV7-8 with TRBJ2-7; tentative D call: TRBD1 (6 bases). The CDR3 has 14 amino acids. V lost 2 bases and J 5 bases, leaving 13 bases between the germline ends. Germline V gives CDR1 SGHVS, CDR2 FQNEAQ. CDR3 nucleotide sequence: TGTGCCAGCAGCTTAAGACAGGCCATCGACGAGCAGTACTTC. The encoded protein is CASSLRQAIDEQYF.

Of note for this clonotype: A read error may produce the germline difference seen at one junction end. V and J are TRBV13 and TRBJ2-7; D is undetermined. CDR3 length: 13 residues. Germline V gene data show CDR1 as PRHDT and CDR2 as FYEKMQ (reference sequence). The CDR3 here is CASNLVDIDEQYF. Written as DNA, the CDR3 is TGTGCCAGCAACTTAGTAGACATAGACGAGCAGTACTTC.